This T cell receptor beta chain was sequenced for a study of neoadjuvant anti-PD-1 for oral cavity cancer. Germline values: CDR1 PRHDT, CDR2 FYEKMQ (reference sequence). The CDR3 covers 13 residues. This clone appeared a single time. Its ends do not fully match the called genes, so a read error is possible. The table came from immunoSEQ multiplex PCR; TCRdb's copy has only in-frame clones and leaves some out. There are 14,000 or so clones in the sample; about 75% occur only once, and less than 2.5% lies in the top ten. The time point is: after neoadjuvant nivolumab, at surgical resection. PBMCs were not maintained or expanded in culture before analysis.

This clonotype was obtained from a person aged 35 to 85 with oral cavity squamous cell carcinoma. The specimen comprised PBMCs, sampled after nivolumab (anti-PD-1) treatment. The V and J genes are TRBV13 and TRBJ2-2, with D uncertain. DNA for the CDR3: TGTGCCAGCAGCCTAGGCCCAACCGGGGAGCTGTTTTTT. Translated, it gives CASSLGPTGELFF.